This T cell receptor (beta chain) was profiled in a study of T cells expressing NK-cell markers. Study outcomes and limitations: Of the CD8+ T cells in more than five donors, roughly 1.0-7.5% belonged to dominant NKG2C+ clonotypes. HCMV specificity of the expanded NKG2C+ T cell clones was not established.

Concerning this clonotype itself: The antigen is undetermined.

UMI-tagged 5'RACE template switching yielded the TCR beta cDNA. TCRdb reworked the 5' RACE reads into one entry per CDR3 protein, no DNA. This specimen shows under 600,000 distinct CDR3 sequences; the ten leading clones hold about 1.5%. The germline gives CDR1 SGHRS, CDR2 YFSETQ. The CDR3 has 15 residues. The material sequenced was blood T cells: a sorted CD56 or NKG2C T cell subset, CD4+ or CD8+ T cells, or bulk PBMC T cells (not recorded which). This sequence was found in a woman between 50 and 59 years old in good health. The rearrangement uses TRBV5-1 and TRBJ1-5. CDR3 region: CASSLAGLNNQPQHF.